Included here is one TCR beta chain sequence, with context. Specified treatment: over 15 received Ad26.COV2.S at low or high dose, single or two shots; roughly five received placebo; per-sample allocation not given. On day 63 after the first injection, vaccine and placebo recipients gave samples. An adult of 18-55 years in Boston served as donor. Profiled with immunoSEQ multiplex PCR; TCRdb holds only in-frame clones, not every one. The sample lists 450,000 to 550,000 clones; approximately 89% were seen once. The sample is drawn from a study of Ad26.COV2.S vaccination and SARS-CoV-2 variants. Turning to the study itself: This donor came from the COV1001 trial of Ad26.COV2.S. Recipients of Ad26.COV2.S got it intramuscularly, once or twice 56 days apart.

This sequence originates from a person between 18 and 65 years old who received the Ad26.COV2.S COVID-19 vaccine or a placebo. The sequences come from peripheral blood, collected in a trial of Ad26.COV2.S vaccine versus placebo.

The CDR3, as DNA: TGTGCCAGCAGTTACTCGGCGAGAGGCTACACCTTC. This translates into CASSYSARGYTF. The gene calls are TRBV6-2 or TRBV6-3 and TRBJ1-2; D is uncertain. The CDR3 runs 12 residues. Trimming removed 0 bases from V and 8 bases from J, with 7 bases in between. The germline V gene encodes CDR1 MNHEY and CDR2 SVGEGT.